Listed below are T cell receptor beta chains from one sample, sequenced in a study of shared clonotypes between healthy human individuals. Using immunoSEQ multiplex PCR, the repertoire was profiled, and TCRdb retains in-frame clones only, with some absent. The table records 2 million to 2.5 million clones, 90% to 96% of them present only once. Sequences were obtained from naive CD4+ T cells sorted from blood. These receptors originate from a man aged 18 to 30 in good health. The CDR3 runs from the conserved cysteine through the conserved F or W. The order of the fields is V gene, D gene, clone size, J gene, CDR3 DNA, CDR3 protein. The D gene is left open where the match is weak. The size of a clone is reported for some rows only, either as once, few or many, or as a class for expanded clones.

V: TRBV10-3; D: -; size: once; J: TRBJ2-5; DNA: TGTGCCATCAGTCTTGGGGAGACCCAGTACTTC; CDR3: CAISLGETQYF
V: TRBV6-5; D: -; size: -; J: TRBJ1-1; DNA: TGTGCCAGCAGTTCAGGGACGGGGAACACTGAAGCTTTCTTT; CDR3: CASSSGTGNTEAFF
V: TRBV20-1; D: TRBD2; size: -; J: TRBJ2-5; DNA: TGCAGCCCGACTAGCGGCGAGACCCAGTACTTC; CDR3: CSPTSGETQYF
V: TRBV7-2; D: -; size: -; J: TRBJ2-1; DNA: TGTGCCAGCAGCTTGGGATCCTACAATGAGCAGTTCTTC; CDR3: CASSLGSYNEQFF
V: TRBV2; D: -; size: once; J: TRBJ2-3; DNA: TGTGCCAGCAGTGAGAGCGAGTACACAGATACGCAGTATTTT; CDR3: CASSESEYTDTQYF
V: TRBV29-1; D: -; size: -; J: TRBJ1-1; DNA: TGCAGCGTTCAGCGGGTGCTGAACACTGAAGCTTTCTTT; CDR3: CSVQRVLNTEAFF
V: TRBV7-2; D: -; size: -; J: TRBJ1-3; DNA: TGTGCCAGCAGCTACCCTGACAGAGGGGGAAACACCATATATTTT; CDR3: CASSYPDRGGNTIYF
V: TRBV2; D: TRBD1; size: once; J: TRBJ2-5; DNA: TGTGCCAGCTTCCGGGACAGGGGACCCCAAGAGACCCAGTACTTC; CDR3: CASFRDRGPQETQYF
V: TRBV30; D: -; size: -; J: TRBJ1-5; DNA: TGTGCCTGGAGTCTGGGGAAGGATCAGCCCCAGCATTTT; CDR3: CAWSLGKDQPQHF
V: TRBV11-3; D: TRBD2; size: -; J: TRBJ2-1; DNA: TGTGCCAGCAGCTCCCCGGGACTAGCGGGGGAGGAGCAGTTCTTC; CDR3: CASSSPGLAGEEQFF
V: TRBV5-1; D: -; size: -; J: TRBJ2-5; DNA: TGCGCCAGCAGCTTGAACGGGGTGCAAGAGACCCAGTACTTC; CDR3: CASSLNGVQETQYF
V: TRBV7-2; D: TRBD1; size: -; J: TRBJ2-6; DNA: TGTGCCAGCAGCGCAGGGGGCTCTGGGGCCAACGTCCTGACTTTC; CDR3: CASSAGGSGANVLTF
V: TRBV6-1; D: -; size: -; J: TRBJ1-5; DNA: TGTGCCAGCAGTGAAGCGGCCCAGGCCCATAGCAATCAGCCCCAGCATTTT; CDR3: CASSEAAQAHSNQPQHF
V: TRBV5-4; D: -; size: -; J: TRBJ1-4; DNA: TGTGCCAGCAGCTTGGAACCAGGGTCCTGGTCAACTAATGAAAAACTGTTTTTT; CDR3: CASSLEPGSWSTNEKLFF
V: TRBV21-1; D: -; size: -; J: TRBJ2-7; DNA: TGTGCCAGCAGTCCGACAGGGGCCTATGAAGGCGACGAGCAGTACTTC; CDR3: CASSPTGAYEGDEQYF
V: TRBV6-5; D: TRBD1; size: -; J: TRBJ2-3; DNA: TGTGCCAGCAGTAGGGACAGCTCAGATACGCAGTATTTT; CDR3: CASSRDSSDTQYF
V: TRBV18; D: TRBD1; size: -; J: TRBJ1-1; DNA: TGTGCCAGCTCACCAAAGACAGGGTTCGACACTGAAGCTTTCTTT; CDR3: CASSPKTGFDTEAFF
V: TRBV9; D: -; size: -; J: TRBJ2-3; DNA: TGTGCCAGCAGCGCAACAGATAGCACAGATACGCAGTATTTT; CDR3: CASSATDSTDTQYF
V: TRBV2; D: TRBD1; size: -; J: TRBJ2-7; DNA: TGTGCCAGCGGTGGGGACAGGTGGACTACCTACGAGCAGTACTTC; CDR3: CASGGDRWTTYEQYF
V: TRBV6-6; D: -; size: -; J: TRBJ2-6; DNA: TGTGCCAGTTGTCGTGGGGCATCTGGGGCCAACGTCCTGACTTTC; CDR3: CASCRGASGANVLTF
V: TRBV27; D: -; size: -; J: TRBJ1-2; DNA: TGTGCCAGCAGACCTACCCCCCGGGACGGCTATGGCTACACCTTC; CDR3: CASRPTPRDGYGYTF
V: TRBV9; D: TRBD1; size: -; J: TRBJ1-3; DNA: TGTGCCAGCAGCTCCCGGACAGGCTCTGGAAACACCATATATTTT; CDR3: CASSSRTGSGNTIYF
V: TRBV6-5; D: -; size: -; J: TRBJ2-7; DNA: TGTGCCAGCAGTTACAACGAGATCTACGAGCAGTACTTC; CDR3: CASSYNEIYEQYF
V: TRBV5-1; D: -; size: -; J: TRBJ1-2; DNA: TGCGCCAGTCATCCCCCAGATTCTAACTATGGCTACACCTTC; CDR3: CASHPPDSNYGYTF
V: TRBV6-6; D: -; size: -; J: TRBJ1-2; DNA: TGTGCCAGCACGACAGCGAACTATGGCTACACCTTC; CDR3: CASTTANYGYTF
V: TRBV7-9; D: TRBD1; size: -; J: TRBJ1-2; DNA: TGTGCCAGCAGCTCGCAACCGGGACAGGGACTCTATGGCTACACCTTC; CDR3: CASSSQPGQGLYGYTF
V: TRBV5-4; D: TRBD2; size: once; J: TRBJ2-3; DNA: TGTGCCAGCAGCCTCGGACTAGCGGGAACTAGCACAGATACGCAGTATTTT; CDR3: CASSLGLAGTSTDTQYF
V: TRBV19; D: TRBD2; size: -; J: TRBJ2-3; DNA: TGTGCCAGTAGTAACTGGACTAGCGGACCCACAGATACGCAGTATTTT; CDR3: CASSNWTSGPTDTQYF
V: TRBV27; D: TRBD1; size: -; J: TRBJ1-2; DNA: TGTGCCAGCAGTGGTCTTGGGACAGGGGAATTGGACGGCTACACCTTC; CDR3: CASSGLGTGELDGYTF
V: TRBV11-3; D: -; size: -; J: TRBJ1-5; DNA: TGTGCCAGCAGCTTAGCGGAGCGTAATCAGCCCCAGCATTTT; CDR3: CASSLAERNQPQHF
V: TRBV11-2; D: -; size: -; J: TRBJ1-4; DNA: TGTGCCAGCAGCTTAAGCCCCGACCCTAATGAAAAACTGTTTTTT; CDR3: CASSLSPDPNEKLFF
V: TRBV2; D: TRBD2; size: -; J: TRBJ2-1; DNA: TGTGCCAGCCTTATGCTAGCGGGAGTCGCTAATGAGCAGTTCTTC; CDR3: CASLMLAGVANEQFF
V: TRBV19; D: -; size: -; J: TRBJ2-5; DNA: TGTGCCAGTAGTATGGGACGGGGACAAGAGACCCAGTACTTC; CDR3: CASSMGRGQETQYF
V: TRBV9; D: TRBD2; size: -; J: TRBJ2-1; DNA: TGTGCCAGCAGCGTAGGAGAAGCGGGGGGGCGAAATGAGCAGTTCTTC; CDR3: CASSVGEAGGRNEQFF
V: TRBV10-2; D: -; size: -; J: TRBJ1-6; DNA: TGCGCCAGCAACCCGGGGGGGCTTAAATCACCCCTCCACTTT; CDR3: CASNPGGLKSPLHF
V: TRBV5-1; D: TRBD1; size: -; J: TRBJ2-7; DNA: TGCGCCAGCAGTACAGGGGCTGCCTCCTACGAGCAGTACTTC; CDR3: CASSTGAASYEQYF
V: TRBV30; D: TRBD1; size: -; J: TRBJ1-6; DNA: TGTGCCTGGACCGTCCGAAGGGGGCCCGAGTCACCCCTCCACTTT; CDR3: CAWTVRRGPESPLHF
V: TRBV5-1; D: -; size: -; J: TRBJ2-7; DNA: TGCGCCAGCAGCTTGGGGTTGGCGGGGCCCTACGAGCAGTACTTC; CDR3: CASSLGLAGPYEQYF
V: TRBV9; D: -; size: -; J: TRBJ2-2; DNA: TGTGCCAGCAGCGGACTCGTAAACACCGGGGAGCTGTTTTTT; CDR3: CASSGLVNTGELFF
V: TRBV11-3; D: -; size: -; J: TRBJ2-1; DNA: TGTGCCAGCAGCTTAGGGTCAGATTACAATGAGCAGTTCTTC; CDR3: CASSLGSDYNEQFF
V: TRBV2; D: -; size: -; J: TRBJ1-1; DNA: TGTGCCAGCAGTGAGGGTCTTTTGAACACTGAAGCTTTCTTT; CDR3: CASSEGLLNTEAFF
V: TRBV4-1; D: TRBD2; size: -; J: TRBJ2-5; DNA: TGCGCCAGCAGCCAATTGGGACTACCAGGGTCCCAGTACTTC; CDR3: CASSQLGLPGSQYF